One and the same sample provided the 6 T cell receptor beta chains below, sequenced in a study of beta chain features in type 1 diabetes. The study's findings and limits: Among patients with Type 1 diabetes, TCRB CDR3s were moderately but significantly shorter in every one of the four CD4+ subsets.

The isolated RNA, all of it, was reverse transcribed, so expressed TCRB transcripts were what got sequenced. Method: immunoSEQ multiplex PCR; TCRdb's copy keeps in-frame clones and lacks some. The data hold 640,000 or so clones, with over 12% observed a single time. The antigens these receptors bind are not known. Sequences were obtained from naive CD4+ T cells from blood. The receptors come from a man younger than 35 with type 1 diabetes.

This clone was seen more than once but under ten times. The chain employs TRBV7-2 and TRBJ2-7; a possible D gene is TRBD2 (6 bases). Germline V gives CDR1 SGHTA, CDR2 FQGNSA. The CDR3 consists of 14 residues. V was trimmed by 5 bases and J by 6 bases, leaving 17 bases between them. The DNA of the CDR3 is TGTGCCAGCAGCACTCAGGGAGGCGCGGGCGAGCAGTACTTC. Translated, it gives CASSTQGGAGEQYF. The full variable domain, with the rest looked up from reference TRBV7-2 and TRBJ2-7, is GAGVSQSPSNKVTEKGKDVELRCDPISGHTALYWYRQSLGQGLEFLIYFQGNSAPDKSGLPSDRFSAERTGGSVSTLTIQRTQQEDSAVYLCASSTQGGAGEQYFGPGTRLTVT.

The CDR3 reads CASSRAWESTDTQYF. CDR3 DNA sequence: TGCGCCAGCAGCCGTGCTTGGGAGAGCACAGATACGCAGTATTTT. The chain employs TRBV4-3 and TRBJ2-3; maybe TRBD2 (5 bases). In germline, CDR1 is LGHNA, CDR2 YSLEER. V lost 4 bases and J lost 0, with 11 bases in between. The CDR3 contains 15 residues.

The chain uses TRBV6-1 and TRBJ1-5, with D unresolved. The CDR3 totals 13 residues. V lost 1 base to trimming and J lost 7 bases, with 8 bases between them. Germline-derived CDR1 and CDR2 are MNHNS and SASEGT. The CDR3 coding sequence is TGTGCCAGCAGTGAAGTGGGAGACCAGCCCCAGCATTTT. It specifies CASSEVGDQPQHF.

This rearrangement joins TRBV21-1 to TRBJ2-7; the table assigns TRBD1, which was not confirmed against the DNA. TRBV21-1 is a recognized pseudogene. The CDR3 is made up of 16 amino acids. The CDR3 is CASSALGDRDTHEQYF. In nucleotides, the CDR3 is TGTGCCAGCAGCGCCTTGGGGGACAGGGATACCCACGAGCAGTACTTC.

A remark on this clone: At one of its ends the junction is not consistent with the germline gene, which may arise from a read error. The chain links TRBV7-7 to TRBJ2-5, with TRBD2 matching 7 bases. The germline V gene has CDR1 SSHAT and CDR2 FNYEAQ (reference sequence). The CDR3 is made up of 15 amino acids. The chain's CDR3 is CASSLISGRQETQYF. CDR3 in DNA: TGTGCTAGCAGCCTAATTTCCGGGAGGCAAGAGACCCAGTACTTC.

V gene TRBV2 combines with J gene TRBJ1-2; possibly TRBD1 for D (6 bases). CDR3 length: 16 residues. The germline V and J ends were trimmed by 3 bases and 3 bases, with 17 bases remaining between them. Germline assignment: CDR1 SNHLY and CDR2 FYNNEI. The CDR3 DNA sequence: TGTGCCAGCAGTGACGGGACAACTCCGCGGGACTATGGCTACACCTTC. Protein product: CASSDGTTPRDYGYTF.